This T cell receptor beta chain originates from a study of cytomegalovirus exposure and HLA in healthy donors. The CDR3 contains 16 residues. The V gene's germline CDR1 is LNHDA and CDR2 SQIVND (reference sequence). Trimming at V came to 5 bases and at J to 3 bases, leaving 10 bases not matched to a gene. Primers for the PCR totalled 60 Vbeta and 13 Jbeta. The data were produced by immunoSEQ multiplex PCR, yet TCRdb's version contains in-frame clones alone and is incomplete. The repertoire holds roughly 130,000 clones, with 70% to 85% as singletons. The receptor was isolated from a woman aged 18-30 years in good health and CMV-seropositive. Sequenced input: PBMCs. V usage is TRBV19 and J usage is TRBJ2-7; 10 bases are shared with TRBD1. The CDR3 loop reads CASSERQGAKIYEQYF. CDR3 sequence (DNA): TGTGCCAGTAGTGAACGACAGGGGGCGAAAATCTACGAGCAGTACTTC.